The clone carrying this TCR beta chain was picked up one time. The data belong to a study of siplizumab effects on memory and regulatory T cells. Germline V lookup: CDR1 SGDLS, CDR2 YYNGEE. The CDR3 loop spans 13 amino acids. Trimming shortened V by 3 bases and J by 0 bases, and 4 bases separated the two germline ends. Using immunoSEQ multiplex PCR, the repertoire was profiled, and TCRdb retains in-frame clones only, with some absent. The sample consists of tens of thousands of clones, around 96% of them appearing once. The chain uses TRBV9 and TRBJ2-1; D gene uncertain. The receptor's source is a human donor in good health. The source material was naive CD8+ T cells sorted from blood. As DNA, the CDR3 is TGTGCCAGCAGCGAGAGCTCCTACAATGAGCAGTTCTTC. Translated, it gives CASSESSYNEQFF.